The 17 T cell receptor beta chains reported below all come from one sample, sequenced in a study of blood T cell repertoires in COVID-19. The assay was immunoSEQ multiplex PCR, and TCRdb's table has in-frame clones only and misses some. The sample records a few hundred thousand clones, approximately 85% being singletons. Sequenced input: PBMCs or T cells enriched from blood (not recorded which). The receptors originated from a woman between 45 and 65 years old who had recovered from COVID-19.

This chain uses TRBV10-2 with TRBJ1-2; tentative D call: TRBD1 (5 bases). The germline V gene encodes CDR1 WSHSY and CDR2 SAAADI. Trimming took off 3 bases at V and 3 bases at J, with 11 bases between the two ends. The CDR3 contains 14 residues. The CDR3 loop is CASSEPGGHYGYTF. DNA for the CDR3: TGCGCCAGCAGTGAACCGGGGGGACACTATGGCTACACCTTC.

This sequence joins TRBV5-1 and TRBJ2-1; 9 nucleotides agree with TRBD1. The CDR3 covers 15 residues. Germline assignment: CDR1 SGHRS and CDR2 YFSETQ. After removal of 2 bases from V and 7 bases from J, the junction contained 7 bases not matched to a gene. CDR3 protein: CASSLQQGAWNEQFF. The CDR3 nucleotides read TGCGCCAGCAGCTTACAACAGGGGGCTTGGAATGAGCAGTTCTTC.

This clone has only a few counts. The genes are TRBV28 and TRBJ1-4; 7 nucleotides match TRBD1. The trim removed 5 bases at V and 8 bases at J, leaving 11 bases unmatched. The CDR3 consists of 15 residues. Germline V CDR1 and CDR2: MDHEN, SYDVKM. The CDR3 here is CASSNPGQVWEKLFF. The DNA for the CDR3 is TGTGCCAGCAGTAACCCCGGACAGGTCTGGGAAAAACTGTTTTTT.

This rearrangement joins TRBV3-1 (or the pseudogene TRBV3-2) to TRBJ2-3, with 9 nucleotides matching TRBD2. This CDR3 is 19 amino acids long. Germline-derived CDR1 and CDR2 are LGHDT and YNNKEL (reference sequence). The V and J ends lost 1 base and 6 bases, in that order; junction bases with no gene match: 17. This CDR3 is CASSQVIGAGGPDGDTQYF. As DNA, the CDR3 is TGTGCCAGCAGCCAAGTCATCGGAGCGGGAGGCCCGGACGGGGATACGCAGTATTTT.

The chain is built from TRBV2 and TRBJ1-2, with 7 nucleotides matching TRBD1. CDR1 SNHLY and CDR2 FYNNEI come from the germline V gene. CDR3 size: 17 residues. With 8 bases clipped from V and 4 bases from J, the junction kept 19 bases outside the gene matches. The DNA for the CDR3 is TGTGCCAGCGGGGCGCTTGGGACAGAGGGTAGCGTCTATGGCTACACCTTC. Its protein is CASGALGTEGSVYGYTF.

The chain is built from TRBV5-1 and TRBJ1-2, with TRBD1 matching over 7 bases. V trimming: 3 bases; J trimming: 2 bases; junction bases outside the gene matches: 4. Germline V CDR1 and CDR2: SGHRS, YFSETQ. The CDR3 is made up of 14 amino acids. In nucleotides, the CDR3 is TGCGCCAGCAGCTCGGGACAGCCGAACTATGGCTACACCTTC. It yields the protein CASSSGQPNYGYTF.

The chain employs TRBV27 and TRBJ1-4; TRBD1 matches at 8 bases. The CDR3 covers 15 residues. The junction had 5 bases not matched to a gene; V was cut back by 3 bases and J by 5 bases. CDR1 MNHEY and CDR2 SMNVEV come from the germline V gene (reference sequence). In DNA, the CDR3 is TGTGCCAGCAGTTTTCTTAGGACAGGGAATGAAAAACTGTTTTTT. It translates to CASSFLRTGNEKLFF.

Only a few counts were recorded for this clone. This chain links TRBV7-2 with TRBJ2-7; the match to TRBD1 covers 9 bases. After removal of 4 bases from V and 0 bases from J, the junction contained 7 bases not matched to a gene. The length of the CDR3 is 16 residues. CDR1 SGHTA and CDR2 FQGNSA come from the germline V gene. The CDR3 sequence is CASSSSGTGSSYEQYF. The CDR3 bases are TGTGCCAGCAGCTCTTCCGGGACAGGGAGCTCCTACGAGCAGTACTTC. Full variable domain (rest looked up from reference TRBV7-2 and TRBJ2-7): GAGVSQSPSNKVTEKGKDVELRCDPISGHTALYWYRQSLGQGLEFLIYFQGNSAPDKSGLPSDRFSAERTGGSVSTLTIQRTQQEDSAVYLCASSSSGTGSSYEQYFGPGTRLTVT.

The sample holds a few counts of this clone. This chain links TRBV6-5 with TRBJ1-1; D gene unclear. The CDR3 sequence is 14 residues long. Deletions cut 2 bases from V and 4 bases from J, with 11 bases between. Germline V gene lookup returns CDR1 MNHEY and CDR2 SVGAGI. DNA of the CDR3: TGTGCCAGCAGTTACGAGGAGGGTTTCACTGAAGCTTTCTTT. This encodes CASSYEEGFTEAFF.

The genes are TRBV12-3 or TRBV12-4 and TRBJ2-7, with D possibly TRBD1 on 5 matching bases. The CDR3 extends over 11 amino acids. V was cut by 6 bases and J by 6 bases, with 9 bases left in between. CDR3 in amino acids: CASSLGREQYF. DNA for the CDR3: TGTGCCAGCAGCCTGGGGCGCGAGCAGTACTTC.

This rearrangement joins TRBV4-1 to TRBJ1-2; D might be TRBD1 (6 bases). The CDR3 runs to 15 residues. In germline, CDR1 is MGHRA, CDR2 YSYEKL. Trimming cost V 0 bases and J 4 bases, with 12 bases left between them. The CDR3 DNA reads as TGCGCCAGCAGCCAAGAGTGGACAGTCCCCTATGGCTACACCTTC. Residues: CASSQEWTVPYGYTF.

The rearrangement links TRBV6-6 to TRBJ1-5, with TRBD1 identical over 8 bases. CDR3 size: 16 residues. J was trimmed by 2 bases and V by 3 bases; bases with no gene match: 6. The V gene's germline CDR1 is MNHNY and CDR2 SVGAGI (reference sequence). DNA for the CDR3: TGTGCCAGCAGTTATCAGGGGGCGGTCGGCAATCAGCCCCAGCATTTT. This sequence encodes CASSYQGAVGNQPQHF.

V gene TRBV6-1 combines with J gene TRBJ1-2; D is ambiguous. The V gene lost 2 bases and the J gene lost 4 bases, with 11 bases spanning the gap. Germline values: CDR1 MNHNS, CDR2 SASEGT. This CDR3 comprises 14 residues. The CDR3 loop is CASSELGGSYGYTF. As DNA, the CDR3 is TGTGCCAGCAGTGAACTCGGCGGGTCCTATGGCTACACCTTC.

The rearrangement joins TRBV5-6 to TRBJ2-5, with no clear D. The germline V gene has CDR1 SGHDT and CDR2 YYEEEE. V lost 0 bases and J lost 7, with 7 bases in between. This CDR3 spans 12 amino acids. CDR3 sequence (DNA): TGTGCCAGCAGCTTGGAAAAGAGGACCCAGTACTTC. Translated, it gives CASSLEKRTQYF. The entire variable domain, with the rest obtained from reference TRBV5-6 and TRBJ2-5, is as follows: DAGVTQSPTHLIKTRGQQVTLRCSPKSGHDTVSWYQQALGQGPQFIFQYYEEEERQRGNFPDRFSGHQFPNYSSELNVNALLLGDSALYLCASSLEKRTQYFGPGTRLLVL.

The CDR3 nucleotides are TGTGCCAGCAGTGAGAGACAGCCTTTGGGCTACACCTTC. Residues: CASSERQPLGYTF. The chain carries TRBV2 and TRBJ1-2; possibly TRBD1 for D (5 bases). This CDR3 region has 13 residues. Trimming took off 3 bases at V and 8 bases at J, with 13 bases between the two ends. The V gene's germline CDR1 is SNHLY and CDR2 FYNNEI.

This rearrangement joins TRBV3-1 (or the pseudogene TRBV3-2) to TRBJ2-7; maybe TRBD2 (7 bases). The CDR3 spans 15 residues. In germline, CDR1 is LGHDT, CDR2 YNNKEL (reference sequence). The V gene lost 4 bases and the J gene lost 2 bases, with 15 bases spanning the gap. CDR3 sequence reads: CASSPVSGDTYEQYF. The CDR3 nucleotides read TGTGCCAGCAGCCCCGTGAGCGGGGACACCTACGAGCAGTACTTC.

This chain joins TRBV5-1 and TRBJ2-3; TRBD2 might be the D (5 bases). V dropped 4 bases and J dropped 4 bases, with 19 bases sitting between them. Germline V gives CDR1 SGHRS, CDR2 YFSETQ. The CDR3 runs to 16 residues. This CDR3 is CASSLGVSAGADTQYF. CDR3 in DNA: TGCGCCAGCAGCCTGGGAGTCTCGGCGGGCGCAGATACGCAGTATTTT.